Listed below are T cell receptor beta chains from one sample, sequenced in a study of blood T cell repertoires in COVID-19. The data were produced by immunoSEQ multiplex PCR, yet TCRdb's version contains in-frame clones alone and is incomplete. The table shows approximately 32,000 clones, with roughly 88% occurring only once. Source material: peripheral blood. The source of these receptors is a woman aged 70-85 years with active COVID-19. Both conserved end residues are part of each CDR3. D genes are given only for firm matches. The size of a clone is reported for some rows only, either as once, few or many, or as a class for expanded clones.

D gene: TRBD1
J gene: TRBJ1-4
clone size: -
V gene: TRBV28
CDR3 protein: CASGIQGAGEKLFF
CDR3 DNA: TGTGCCAGCGGTATACAGGGGGCGGGGGAAAAACTGTTTTTT

D gene: -
J gene: TRBJ2-3
clone size: -
V gene: TRBV5-4
CDR3 protein: CASSLAGGDTDTQYF
CDR3 DNA: TGTGCCAGCAGCTTGGCAGGTGGCGACACAGATACGCAGTATTTT

D gene: TRBD2
J gene: TRBJ2-5
clone size: -
V gene: TRBV6-5
CDR3 protein: CASTRGGAGETQYF
CDR3 DNA: TGTGCCAGCACTCGCGGGGGGGCCGGAGAGACCCAGTACTTC

D gene: TRBD2
J gene: TRBJ2-5
clone size: -
V gene: TRBV7-9
CDR3 protein: CASSSVRGLAGRETQYF
CDR3 DNA: TGTGCCAGCAGTTCAGTCAGGGGACTAGCGGGGAGAGAGACCCAGTACTTC

D gene: -
J gene: TRBJ1-1
clone size: -
V gene: TRBV4-1
CDR3 protein: CASSQVGRGSRPQKAFF
CDR3 DNA: TGCGCCAGCAGCCAAGTGGGCAGGGGCAGTAGACCGCAGAAAGCTTTCTTT

D gene: -
J gene: TRBJ1-6
clone size: once
V gene: TRBV11-2
CDR3 protein: CASEPSVYNSPLHF
CDR3 DNA: TGTGCCAGCGAGCCCTCGGTGTATAATTCACCCCTCCACTTT

D gene: -
J gene: TRBJ2-3
clone size: -
V gene: TRBV7-2
CDR3 protein: CASSWGGGYTDTQYF
CDR3 DNA: TGTGCCAGCAGCTGGGGGGGCGGTTACACAGATACGCAGTATTTT

D gene: TRBD2
J gene: TRBJ2-3
clone size: -
V gene: TRBV11-1
CDR3 protein: CASSSKSGGGLDTQYF
CDR3 DNA: TGTGCCAGCAGCTCCAAAAGCGGGGGAGGCCTCGATACGCAGTATTTT

D gene: -
J gene: TRBJ2-7
clone size: -
V gene: TRBV3-1/TRBV3-2
CDR3 protein: CASSQDGGNAYEQYF
CDR3 DNA: TGTGCCAGCAGCCAAGATGGAGGGAACGCCTACGAGCAGTACTTC

D gene: TRBD1
J gene: TRBJ1-2
clone size: -
V gene: TRBV27
CDR3 protein: CASSTRTGAVNNYGYTF
CDR3 DNA: TGTGCCAGCAGTACCCGGACAGGGGCCGTTAATAACTATGGCTACACCTTC

D gene: -
J gene: TRBJ1-2
clone size: -
V gene: TRBV18
CDR3 protein: CASSPPNRVGFNYGYTF
CDR3 DNA: TGTGCCAGCTCACCACCGAACAGGGTTGGGTTCAACTATGGCTACACCTTC

D gene: TRBD2
J gene: TRBJ2-1
clone size: -
V gene: TRBV2
CDR3 protein: CASLPGLAGGASYNEQFF
CDR3 DNA: TGTGCCAGCTTGCCGGGACTAGCGGGGGGGGCCTCCTACAATGAGCAGTTCTTC

D gene: TRBD1
J gene: TRBJ1-2
clone size: -
V gene: TRBV9
CDR3 protein: CASSVTILRGDANYGYTF
CDR3 DNA: TGTGCCAGCAGCGTTACGATACTCAGGGGGGACGCAAACTATGGCTACACCTTC

D gene: TRBD2
J gene: TRBJ2-6
clone size: few
V gene: TRBV29-1
CDR3 protein: CSVDGGGPPGANVLTF
CDR3 DNA: TGCAGCGTTGATGGGGGGGGACCCCCTGGGGCCAACGTCCTGACTTTC

D gene: -
J gene: TRBJ2-4
clone size: -
V gene: TRBV28
CDR3 protein: CASSLAGGKNIQYF
CDR3 DNA: TGTGCCAGCAGTTTGGCCGGGGGAAAAAACATTCAGTACTTC

D gene: -
J gene: TRBJ2-7
clone size: -
V gene: TRBV28
CDR3 protein: CASSPSTRGRGEQYF
CDR3 DNA: TGTGCCAGCAGTCCGAGTACTAGAGGGCGGGGCGAGCAGTACTTC

D gene: TRBD2
J gene: TRBJ2-3
clone size: once
V gene: TRBV24-1
CDR3 protein: CATSDLRGGITDTQYF
CDR3 DNA: TGTGCCACCAGTGATTTGCGGGGGGGAATCACAGATACGCAGTATTTT

D gene: TRBD1
J gene: TRBJ2-2
clone size: -
V gene: TRBV5-8
CDR3 protein: CASGPRDRGGTGELFF
CDR3 DNA: TGTGCCAGCGGCCCCCGGGACAGGGGAGGTACCGGGGAGCTGTTTTTT

D gene: -
J gene: TRBJ2-1
clone size: -
V gene: TRBV24-1
CDR3 protein: CATSDQYNEQFF
CDR3 DNA: TGTGCCACCAGTGATCAATACAATGAGCAGTTCTTC

D gene: -
J gene: TRBJ2-5
clone size: -
V gene: TRBV6-5
CDR3 protein: CASVRWGDVQETQYF
CDR3 DNA: TGTGCCAGCGTACGCTGGGGAGACGTCCAAGAGACCCAGTACTTC

D gene: TRBD2
J gene: TRBJ2-7
clone size: -
V gene: TRBV28
CDR3 protein: CASSLFLGGLAGGLSYEQYF
CDR3 DNA: TGTGCCAGCAGTTTATTTCTAGGCGGACTAGCGGGGGGCCTCTCCTACGAGCAGTACTTC

D gene: TRBD2
J gene: TRBJ2-5
clone size: -
V gene: TRBV28
CDR3 protein: CASSFSPLAGGTETQYF
CDR3 DNA: TGTGCCAGCAGTTTTTCCCCCCTCGCGGGGGGTACGGAGACCCAGTACTTC

D gene: -
J gene: TRBJ2-7
clone size: -
V gene: TRBV27
CDR3 protein: CASSFHGGSSYEQYF
CDR3 DNA: TGTGCCAGCAGTTTCCACGGGGGAAGCTCCTACGAGCAGTACTTC

D gene: TRBD1
J gene: TRBJ1-2
clone size: -
V gene: TRBV5-1
CDR3 protein: CASSLAADRGSGYTF
CDR3 DNA: TGCGCCAGCAGCTTGGCCGCGGACAGGGGTTCCGGCTACACCTTC

D gene: TRBD1
J gene: TRBJ1-1
clone size: -
V gene: TRBV6-5
CDR3 protein: CASSRTGGRLEAFF
CDR3 DNA: TGTGCCAGCAGTAGAACAGGGGGCCGGCTTGAAGCTTTCTTT

D gene: -
J gene: TRBJ2-7
clone size: -
V gene: TRBV5-1
CDR3 protein: CASSPAGPESYEQYF
CDR3 DNA: TGCGCCAGCAGCCCGGCGGGGCCGGAATCCTACGAGCAGTACTTC

D gene: -
J gene: TRBJ2-1
clone size: -
V gene: TRBV28
CDR3 protein: CASSLISSDEQFF
CDR3 DNA: TGTGCCAGCAGTTTGATTAGCAGTGATGAGCAGTTCTTC

D gene: TRBD2
J gene: TRBJ2-3
clone size: -
V gene: TRBV5-4
CDR3 protein: CASSSGTSGGTDTQYF
CDR3 DNA: TGTGCCAGCAGCTCGGGGACTAGCGGGGGCACAGATACGCAGTATTTT

D gene: TRBD2
J gene: TRBJ2-5
clone size: -
V gene: TRBV29-1
CDR3 protein: CSVEGSGGGETQYF
CDR3 DNA: TGCAGCGTTGAAGGTAGCGGGGGGGGAGAGACCCAGTACTTC

D gene: -
J gene: TRBJ2-1
clone size: -
V gene: TRBV6-2/TRBV6-3
CDR3 protein: CASSFSLYNEQFF
CDR3 DNA: TGTGCCAGCAGTTTTTCCCTTTACAATGAGCAGTTCTTC

D gene: TRBD1
J gene: TRBJ1-2
clone size: -
V gene: TRBV5-6
CDR3 protein: CASSFGTVDGYTF
CDR3 DNA: TGTGCCAGCAGCTTCGGGACAGTCGATGGCTACACCTTC

D gene: -
J gene: TRBJ1-1
clone size: -
V gene: TRBV2
CDR3 protein: CASSEVELTEAFF
CDR3 DNA: TGTGCCAGCAGTGAAGTTGAACTCACTGAAGCTTTCTTT

D gene: -
J gene: TRBJ2-1
clone size: -
V gene: TRBV4-3
CDR3 protein: CASSLRAGPSDEQFF
CDR3 DNA: TGCGCCAGCAGCCTTAGGGCGGGGCCCTCGGATGAGCAGTTCTTC

D gene: TRBD1
J gene: TRBJ1-5
clone size: -
V gene: TRBV2
CDR3 protein: CASSAHLGFFGQDPNQPQHF
CDR3 DNA: TGTGCCAGCAGTGCGCATCTAGGTTTTTTTGGACAGGACCCTAATCAGCCCCAGCATTTT

D gene: -
J gene: TRBJ2-1
clone size: -
V gene: TRBV12-3/TRBV12-4
CDR3 protein: CASSRDTRIF
CDR3 DNA: TGTGCCAGCAGCCGGGACACGCGCATCTTC

D gene: -
J gene: TRBJ2-3
clone size: once
V gene: TRBV24-1
CDR3 protein: CATTEGEYTDTQYF
CDR3 DNA: TGTGCCACCACCGAGGGAGAGTACACAGATACGCAGTATTTT

D gene: TRBD1
J gene: TRBJ1-2
clone size: -
V gene: TRBV15
CDR3 protein: CATSRTPGQATNYGYTF
CDR3 DNA: TGTGCCACCAGCAGAACTCCGGGACAGGCTACTAACTATGGCTACACCTTC

D gene: -
J gene: TRBJ2-2
clone size: -
V gene: TRBV7-8
CDR3 protein: CASTLRGSNTGELFF
CDR3 DNA: TGTGCCAGCACCCTTAGAGGGTCGAACACCGGGGAGCTGTTTTTT

D gene: -
J gene: TRBJ2-1
clone size: -
V gene: TRBV21-1
CDR3 protein: CASSKERAGGSSYNEQFF
CDR3 DNA: TGTGCCAGCAGCAAAGAGCGAGCGGGGGGGTCCTCCTACAATGAGCAGTTCTTC

D gene: -
J gene: TRBJ2-7
clone size: -
V gene: TRBV7-6
CDR3 protein: CASSLGAVGETEQYF
CDR3 DNA: TGTGCCAGCAGCTTGGGGGCCGTAGGGGAAACCGAGCAGTACTTC

D gene: TRBD1
J gene: TRBJ1-5
clone size: -
V gene: TRBV5-8
CDR3 protein: CASSLGTGGTIQPQHF
CDR3 DNA: TGTGCCAGCAGCTTGGGGACAGGGGGTACGATTCAGCCCCAGCATTTT

D gene: -
J gene: TRBJ1-1
clone size: once
V gene: TRBV6-6
CDR3 protein: CASSYGQGSTEAFF
CDR3 DNA: TGTGCCAGCAGTTATGGGCAGGGTAGCACTGAAGCTTTCTTT

D gene: TRBD2
J gene: TRBJ2-5
clone size: -
V gene: TRBV6-6
CDR3 protein: CASSYSGRGYQETQYF
CDR3 DNA: TGTGCCAGCAGTTACTCTGGGCGGGGGTACCAAGAGACCCAGTACTTC

D gene: TRBD2
J gene: TRBJ2-1
clone size: once
V gene: TRBV2
CDR3 protein: CASSDPGGGRNEQFF
CDR3 DNA: TGTGCCAGCAGCGACCCGGGCGGGGGTCGGAATGAGCAGTTCTTC

D gene: -
J gene: TRBJ1-5
clone size: -
V gene: TRBV19
CDR3 protein: CASSYLGDTQPQHF
CDR3 DNA: TGTGCCAGTAGTTATCTGGGTGACACCCAGCCCCAGCATTTT

D gene: -
J gene: TRBJ2-6
clone size: -
V gene: TRBV25-1
CDR3 protein: CASADGAGANVLTF
CDR3 DNA: TGTGCCAGCGCCGACGGAGCTGGGGCCAACGTCCTGACTTTC

D gene: TRBD1
J gene: TRBJ2-1
clone size: -
V gene: TRBV10-3
CDR3 protein: CAIKAQGAENEQFF
CDR3 DNA: TGTGCCATCAAGGCACAGGGGGCGGAAAATGAGCAGTTCTTC

D gene: TRBD2
J gene: TRBJ2-1
clone size: -
V gene: TRBV7-2
CDR3 protein: CASSPPGLPSYNEQFF
CDR3 DNA: TGTGCCAGCAGCCCGCCGGGACTACCCTCCTACAATGAGCAGTTCTTC

D gene: -
J gene: TRBJ2-7
clone size: -
V gene: TRBV4-1
CDR3 protein: CASSQERPDNHEQYF
CDR3 DNA: TGCGCCAGCAGCCAAGAGAGGCCTGATAATCACGAGCAGTACTTC

D gene: -
J gene: TRBJ2-1
clone size: -
V gene: TRBV20-1
CDR3 protein: CSASSSGGSNEQFF
CDR3 DNA: TGCAGTGCTAGTTCCTCTGGGGGCTCCAATGAGCAGTTCTTC

D gene: -
J gene: TRBJ2-7
clone size: -
V gene: TRBV15
CDR3 protein: CATSRALDPRSVQYF
CDR3 DNA: TGTGCCACCAGCAGAGCCCTGGACCCACGTAGCGTGCAGTACTTC

D gene: TRBD1
J gene: TRBJ1-6
clone size: -
V gene: TRBV4-1
CDR3 protein: CASSQTPGQGSSYNSPLHF
CDR3 DNA: TGCGCCAGCAGCCAAACCCCGGGACAGGGGAGCTCCTATAATTCACCCCTCCACTTT